These 28 T cell receptor beta chains came from one sample sequenced in a study of OX40 agonist ivuxolimab in advanced cancers. The protocol used for the library was the immunoSEQ multiplex PCR assay. The source is immuneACCESS, and TCRdb retained only in-frame sequences with V and J called. Part of the clones is not carried over; for the studies checked, unresolved V genes explain less than half of this, and the remainder is unexplained. Present in this sample are about 48,000 clones, 70% to 90% of which were seen just once. Less than 60% of the sample comes from the top ten. The material was CD4+ or CD8+ T cells sorted from blood, obtained in a trial of the OX40 agonist ivuxolimab. The receptors derive from an adult with an advanced solid tumor such as melanoma, head and neck, liver or kidney cancer.

The J gene is TRBJ1-4, the V gene TRBV28; maybe TRBD1 (6 bases). The CDR3 length is 16 residues. CDR1 MDHEN and CDR2 SYDVKM come from the germline V gene. The V end was cut by 6 bases, the J end by 4 bases, with 18 bases between. CDR3 protein: CASRRRGGLLNEKLFF. Here the CDR3 DNA reads TGTGCCAGCAGGAGGAGAGGGGGACTCCTTAATGAAAAACTGTTTTTT.

The rearrangement links TRBV28 to TRBJ2-1; 9 bases are a match to TRBD1. The CDR3 runs 18 residues. Germline V lookup: CDR1 MDHEN, CDR2 SYDVKM. After removal of 3 bases from V and 0 bases from J, the junction contained 9 bases not matched to a gene. The CDR3 DNA is TGTGCCAGCAGTTTCCCATTGGGACAGGGAAGCTCCTACAATGAGCAGTTCTTC. Residues: CASSFPLGQGSSYNEQFF.

CDR3: CASSQGTSGGLYEQYF. The CDR3 DNA reads as TGCGCCAGCAGCCAAGGGACTAGCGGGGGACTCTACGAGCAGTACTTC. V gene TRBV4-3 combines with J gene TRBJ2-7; 13 bases are a match to TRBD2. CDR1 is LGHNA and CDR2 is YSLEER in the germline V gene. The J segment lost 3 bases and the V segment lost 1 base, leaving 3 bases of the junction unmatched. The CDR3 is 16 amino acids.

The chain links TRBV19 to TRBJ1-1; perhaps TRBD1 as D (5 bases). CDR3 length equals 16 residues. Per germline, CDR1 LNHDA and CDR2 SQIVND (reference sequence). Trimming shortened V by 3 bases and J by 4 bases, and 18 bases separated the two germline ends. This chain's CDR3 is CASSISDTLTSTEAFF. The DNA of the CDR3 is TGTGCCAGTAGTATTTCGGACACCCTAACGAGCACTGAAGCTTTCTTT.

This chain uses TRBV7-9 with TRBJ1-4; TRBD1 matches 7 bases. The CDR3 loop spans 17 amino acids. The V and J ends lost 5 bases and 6 bases, in that order; junction bases with no gene match: 15. The germline V gene encodes CDR1 SEHNR and CDR2 FQNEAQ (reference sequence). CDR3: CASSLPTGTEVDEKLFF. CDR3 sequence (DNA): TGTGCCAGCAGCCTACCGACAGGGACGGAAGTCGATGAAAAACTGTTTTTT.

The V and J genes are TRBV7-7 and TRBJ2-7; 7 nucleotides align to TRBD2. The CDR3 has 14 amino acids. The germline gives CDR1 SSHAT, CDR2 FNYEAQ (reference sequence). V lost 5 bases and J lost 3; bases outside the gene matches: 7. In nucleotides, the CDR3 is TGTGCCAGCAGCCCCGGGGAGGGAGGCTACGAGCAGTACTTC. This gives the protein CASSPGEGGYEQYF.

This rearrangement joins TRBV7-9 to TRBJ2-3, with D possibly matching TRBD1 (5 bases). Germline CDR1 and CDR2: SEHNR and FQNEAQ (reference sequence). The CDR3 contains 17 residues. Trimming removed 1 base from V and 2 bases from J, with 16 bases in between. CDR3: CASSLGQGPFYTDTQYF. Here the CDR3 DNA reads TGTGCCAGCAGCTTAGGCCAGGGCCCTTTTTACACAGATACGCAGTATTTT.

The gene calls are TRBV19 and TRBJ2-7, with TRBD1 matching over 12 bases. Trimming removed 3 bases from V and 0 bases from J; junction bases left unmatched: 6. CDR1 LNHDA and CDR2 SQIVND come from the germline V gene (reference sequence). This CDR3 contains 17 residues. The DNA for the CDR3 is TGTGCCAGTAGTATCTCCCCGGGACAGGGGGCCTCCTACGAGCAGTACTTC. Protein product: CASSISPGQGASYEQYF.

This clone was counted once. The chain uses TRBV27 and TRBJ2-5; no reliable D call. V lost 8 bases and J lost 6, with 7 bases in between. The CDR3 covers 10 residues. The germline V gene encodes CDR1 MNHEY and CDR2 SMNVEV (reference sequence). The CDR3 protein is CASGLQTQYF. CDR3 DNA sequence: TGTGCCAGCGGCTTGCAGACCCAGTACTTC.

V and J are TRBV7-6 and TRBJ2-5; maybe TRBD1 (6 bases). CDR3 size: 14 residues. Germline values: CDR1 SGHVS, CDR2 FNYEAQ. V lost 5 bases and J 4 bases, leaving 14 bases between the germline ends. In nucleotides, the CDR3 is TGTGCCAGCAGCCTTACAGGGTATGGAGAGACCCAGTACTTC. Translation gives CASSLTGYGETQYF.

As DNA, the CDR3 is TGTGCCAGCAGCTTAGTGCCTAGCGGGGGGTACAATGAGCAGTTCTTC. This gives the protein CASSLVPSGGYNEQFF. The chain has TRBV7-3 and TRBJ2-1; 11 nucleotides line up with TRBD2. Germline CDR1 is SGHTA and CDR2 is FQGTGA. The CDR3 spans 16 residues. After removal of 2 bases from V and 4 bases from J, the junction contained 4 bases not matched to a gene.

The chain uses TRBV6-5 and TRBJ2-7; 8 nucleotides align to TRBD1. Germline lookup yields CDR1 MNHEY and CDR2 SVGAGI. The CDR3 is 14 amino acids. Trimming removed 0 bases from V and 5 bases from J; junction bases left unmatched: 3. DNA of the CDR3: TGTGCCAGCAGTTACTCCCAGGGGGCCGACGAGCAGTACTTC. Protein product: CASSYSQGADEQYF.

V is TRBV19 and J is TRBJ1-4, with D possibly matching TRBD1 (6 bases). The V and J ends lost 9 bases and 6 bases respectively, with 14 bases between them. The germline CDR1 and CDR2 sequences are LNHDA and SQIVND (reference sequence). The CDR3 has 13 residues. The CDR3, as DNA: TGTGCCAGCGAGACAGGATTTGATGAAAAACTGTTTTTT. Its protein product is CASETGFDEKLFF.

The chain combines TRBV9 with TRBJ2-5, with D perhaps TRBD2 (5 bases). V gave up 4 bases and J gave up 1 base, with 8 bases separating them. The CDR3 sequence is 13 residues long. Germline lookup yields CDR1 SGDLS and CDR2 YYNGEE. CDR3 nucleotide sequence: TGTGCCAGCAGCCAGGACTCCCAAGAGACCCAGTACTTC. Its protein product is CASSQDSQETQYF.

This sequence joins TRBV7-8 and TRBJ1-2; no reliable D call. The V end was cut by 2 bases, the J end by 8 bases, with 18 bases between. CDR1 is SGHVS and CDR2 is FQNEAQ in the germline V gene. The CDR3 contains 15 residues. CDR3 in DNA: TGTGCCAGCAGCTTATTTGGTTCCGACTTAGAAGGCTACACCTTC. This translates into CASSLFGSDLEGYTF. The whole variable domain, remainder taken from reference TRBV7-8 and TRBJ1-2, is GAGVSQSPRYKVAKRGQDVALRCDPISGHVSLFWYQQALGQGPEFLTYFQNEAQLDKSGLPSDRFFAERPEGSVSTLKIQRTQQEDSAVYLCASSLFGSDLEGYTFGSGTRLTVV.

The table lists this clone with a few counts. The J gene is TRBJ1-5, the V gene TRBV27, with unresolved D. The CDR3 is 12 residues long. Germline-derived CDR1 and CDR2 are MNHEY and SMNVEV (reference sequence). Trimming took 4 bases from V and 2 from J, leaving 3 bases between them. In DNA, the CDR3 is TGTGCCAGCAGTTCCGGCAATCAGCCCCAGCATTTT. Encoded protein: CASSSGNQPQHF.

The chain recombines TRBV5-1 with TRBJ2-3; tentative D call: TRBD1 (5 bases). Per germline, CDR1 SGHRS and CDR2 YFSETQ. Trimming left V 4 bases short and J 4 bases short, with 16 bases between. The CDR3 contains 15 residues. The CDR3: CASSVGQGAADTQYF. The CDR3 coding sequence is TGCGCCAGCAGCGTTGGACAAGGGGCCGCAGATACGCAGTATTTT.

The genes are TRBV6-6 and TRBJ1-4, with D possibly matching TRBD1 (5 bases). The CDR3 is made up of 15 amino acids. The germline gives CDR1 MNHNY, CDR2 SVGAGI (reference sequence). V lost 5 bases and J 7 bases, leaving 17 bases between the germline ends. CDR3 nucleotides: TGTGCCAGCAGTAGCGACCGGGACCCAGCTGAAAAACTGTTTTTT. Its translation: CASSSDRDPAEKLFF.

This chain links TRBV9 with TRBJ2-1; 13 nucleotides match TRBD2. Germline CDR1 and CDR2: SGDLS and YYNGEE. With V trimmed by 4 bases and J by 7 bases, 8 bases remained unmatched. The CDR3 covers 16 residues. CDR3 DNA sequence: TGTGCCAGCAGCTATACTAGCGGGGGGGCCTCAAATGAGCAGTTCTTC. Encoded protein: CASSYTSGGASNEQFF.

J is TRBJ2-7 and V is TRBV29-1; 8 positions match TRBD2. Germline CDR1 SQVTM, CDR2 ANQGSEA. J gave up 11 bases and V 1 base, and 10 bases lay outside the gene matches. The CDR3 has 13 amino acids. This chain's CDR3 is CSVEGGGGPGEYF. CDR3 DNA: TGCAGCGTTGAAGGAGGCGGGGGGCCAGGAGAGTACTTC.

The V and J genes are TRBV18 and TRBJ2-1; D is unresolved. V lost 4 bases, J lost 4 bases, and 2 bases lay in between. In germline, CDR1 is KGHSH, CDR2 LQKENI. This CDR3 spans 11 amino acids. The CDR3 coding sequence is TGTGCCAGCTCACGTTACAATGAGCAGTTCTTC. Translating gives CASSRYNEQFF.

The V and J genes are TRBV28 and TRBJ1-1; D unclear. Between the trimmed V and J ends, which lost 6 bases and 6 bases, there was a span of 14 bases. CDR1 MDHEN and CDR2 SYDVKM come from the germline V gene. The CDR3 runs to 13 residues. CDR3 in amino acids: CASRVYIGSEAFF. The CDR3 nucleotides are TGTGCCAGCAGGGTCTATATTGGTTCTGAAGCTTTCTTT.

The V and J genes are TRBV14 and TRBJ2-7, with TRBD1 as a possible D gene (6 bases). Germline V gene lookup returns CDR1 SGHDN and CDR2 FVKESK. The CDR3 covers 16 residues. Trimming removed 1 base at V and 3 bases at J, with 16 bases between. The CDR3 sequence: CASSQGNPGQYYEQYF. The CDR3 DNA follows: TGTGCCAGCAGCCAAGGAAATCCTGGACAGTACTACGAGCAGTACTTC.

The V and J genes are TRBV27 and TRBJ2-2; no firm D call. The V end was cut by 6 bases, the J end by 4 bases, with 6 bases between. Looked up from germline, CDR1 is MNHEY and CDR2 is SMNVEV (reference sequence). The CDR3 consists of 12 residues. The CDR3, as DNA: TGTGCCAGCAGCGGCCCCACCGGGGAGCTGTTTTTT. This translates into CASSGPTGELFF.

The chain carries TRBV29-1 and TRBJ1-1, with unresolved D. Trimming pared 4 bases from V and 6 bases from J, leaving 6 bases between. The CDR3 covers 10 residues. Germline CDR1 and CDR2: SQVTM and ANQGSEA. DNA of the CDR3: TGCAGCGTTGTAATGGCTGAAGCTTTCTTT. Its translation: CSVVMAEAFF.

V is TRBV6-6 and J is TRBJ1-3; D not certain. CDR1 and CDR2 (germline): MNHNY, SVGAGI (reference sequence). Trimming pared 0 bases from V and 4 bases from J, leaving 7 bases between. This CDR3 is built from 14 residues. The DNA for the CDR3 is TGTGCCAGCAGTTACTCAGATGGCGGAAACACCATATATTTT. It encodes CASSYSDGGNTIYF.

The V gene is TRBV28, the J gene TRBJ2-6, with D perhaps TRBD2 (6 bases). The CDR3 is 16 residues long. V was pared by 10 bases and J by 1 base, with 17 bases between. CDR1 and CDR2 (germline): MDHEN, SYDVKM. CDR3 coding DNA: TGTGCCATATCCTCGGGACTTACTTCTGGGGCCAACGTCCTGACTTTC. The encoded protein is CAISSGLTSGANVLTF.

This clone occurred once. This rearrangement joins TRBV11-2 to TRBJ1-2, with D possibly being TRBD1 (5 bases). Germline V gene lookup returns CDR1 SGHAT and CDR2 FQNNGV. This CDR3 region has 14 residues. V was pared by 3 bases and J by 5 bases, with 13 bases between. The chain's CDR3 is CASSLPAGRYGYTF. CDR3 in DNA: TGTGCCAGCAGCTTGCCTGCAGGGAGATATGGCTACACCTTC.